The sequence of this T cell receptor beta chain was determined in a study of blood T cell repertoires in COVID-19. Germline trimming cut 4 bases from V and 5 bases from J; bases unmatched to any gene: 5. The CDR3 consists of 15 residues. Germline CDR1 is MNHEY and CDR2 is SVGEGT. Profiled with immunoSEQ multiplex PCR; TCRdb holds only in-frame clones, not every one. The table includes 350,000 to 450,000 clones, roughly 90% detected once. Only one count was recorded for this clone. Material: peripheral blood. The receptor comes from a woman aged 40 to 50 with COVID-19, enrolled during active disease. The chain links TRBV6-2 or TRBV6-3 to TRBJ2-5; 12 nucleotides line up with TRBD2. The CDR3 here is CASSSGTSGWETQYF. Here the CDR3 DNA reads TGTGCCAGCAGTTCCGGGACTAGCGGGTGGGAGACCCAGTACTTC.